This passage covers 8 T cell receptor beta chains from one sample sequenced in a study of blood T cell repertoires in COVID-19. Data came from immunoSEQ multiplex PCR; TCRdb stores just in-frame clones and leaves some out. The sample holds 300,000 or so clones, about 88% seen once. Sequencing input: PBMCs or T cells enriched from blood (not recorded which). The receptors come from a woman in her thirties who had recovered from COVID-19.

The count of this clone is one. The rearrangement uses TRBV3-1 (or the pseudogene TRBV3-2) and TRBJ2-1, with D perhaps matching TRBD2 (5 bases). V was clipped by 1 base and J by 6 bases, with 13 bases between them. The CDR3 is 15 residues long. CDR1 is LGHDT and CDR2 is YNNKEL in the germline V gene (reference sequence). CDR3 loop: CASSQARLSFNEQFF. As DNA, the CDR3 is TGTGCCAGCAGCCAAGCCCGACTAAGTTTCAATGAGCAGTTCTTC.

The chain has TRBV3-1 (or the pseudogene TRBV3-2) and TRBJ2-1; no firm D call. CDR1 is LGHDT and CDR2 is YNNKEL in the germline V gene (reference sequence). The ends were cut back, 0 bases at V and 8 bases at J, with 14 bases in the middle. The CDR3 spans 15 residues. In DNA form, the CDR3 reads TGTGCCAGCAGCCAAGATAGCCCTCCTTGGGATGAGCAGTTCTTC. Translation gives CASSQDSPPWDEQFF.

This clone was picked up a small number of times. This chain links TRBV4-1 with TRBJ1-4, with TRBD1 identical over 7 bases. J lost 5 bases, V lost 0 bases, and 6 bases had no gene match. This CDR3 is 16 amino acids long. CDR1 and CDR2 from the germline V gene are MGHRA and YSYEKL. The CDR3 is CASSQDLGQRNEKLFF. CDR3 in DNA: TGCGCCAGCAGCCAAGATCTGGGACAGCGGAATGAAAAACTGTTTTTT.

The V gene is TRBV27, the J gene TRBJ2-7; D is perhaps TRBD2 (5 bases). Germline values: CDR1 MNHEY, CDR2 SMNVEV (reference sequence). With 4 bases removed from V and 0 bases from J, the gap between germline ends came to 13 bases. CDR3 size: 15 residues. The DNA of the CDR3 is TGTGCCAGCAGTTATGCGCGGGCAGTCTCCTACGAGCAGTACTTC. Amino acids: CASSYARAVSYEQYF.

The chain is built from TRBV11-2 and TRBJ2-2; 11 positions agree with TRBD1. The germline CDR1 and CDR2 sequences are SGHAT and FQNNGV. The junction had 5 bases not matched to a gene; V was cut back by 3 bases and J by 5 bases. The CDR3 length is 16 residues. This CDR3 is CASSFPGQGETGELFF. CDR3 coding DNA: TGTGCCAGCAGCTTTCCGGGACAGGGGGAAACCGGGGAGCTGTTTTTT.

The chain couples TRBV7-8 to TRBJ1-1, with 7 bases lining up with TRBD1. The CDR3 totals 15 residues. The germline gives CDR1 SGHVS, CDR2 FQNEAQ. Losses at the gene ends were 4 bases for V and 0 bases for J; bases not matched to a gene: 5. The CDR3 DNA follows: TGTGCCAGCAGCTCAGGGGGATTTTTGAACACTGAAGCTTTCTTT. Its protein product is CASSSGGFLNTEAFF.

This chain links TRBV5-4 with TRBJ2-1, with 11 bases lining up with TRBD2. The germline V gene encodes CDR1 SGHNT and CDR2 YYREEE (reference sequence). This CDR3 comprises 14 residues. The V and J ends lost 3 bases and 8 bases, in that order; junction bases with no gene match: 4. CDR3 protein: CASSSTSGGDEQFF. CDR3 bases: TGTGCCAGCAGCTCCACTAGCGGGGGCGATGAGCAGTTCTTC.

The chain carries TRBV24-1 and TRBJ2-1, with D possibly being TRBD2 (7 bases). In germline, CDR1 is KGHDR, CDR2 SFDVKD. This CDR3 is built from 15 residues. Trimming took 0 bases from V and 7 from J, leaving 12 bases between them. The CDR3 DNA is TGTGCCACCAGTGATTTGCTCGGGGGGCGAAATGAGCAGTTCTTC. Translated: CATSDLLGGRNEQFF.